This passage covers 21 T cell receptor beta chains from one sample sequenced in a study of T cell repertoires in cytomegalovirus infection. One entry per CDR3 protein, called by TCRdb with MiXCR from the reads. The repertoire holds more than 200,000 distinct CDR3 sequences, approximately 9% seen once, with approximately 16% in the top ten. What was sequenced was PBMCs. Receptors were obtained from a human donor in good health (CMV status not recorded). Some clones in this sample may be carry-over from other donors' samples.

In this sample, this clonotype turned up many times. DNA of the CDR3: TGTGCCAGCAGCCTCCCCATCATAGCCAAAAACATTCAGTACTTC. It is translated as CASSLPIIAKNIQYF. The V gene is TRBV7-2, the J gene TRBJ2-4; D is uncertain. The CDR3 is made up of 15 amino acids. Trimming took off 5 bases at V and 0 bases at J, with 11 bases between the two ends. In germline, CDR1 is SGHTA, CDR2 FQGNSA.

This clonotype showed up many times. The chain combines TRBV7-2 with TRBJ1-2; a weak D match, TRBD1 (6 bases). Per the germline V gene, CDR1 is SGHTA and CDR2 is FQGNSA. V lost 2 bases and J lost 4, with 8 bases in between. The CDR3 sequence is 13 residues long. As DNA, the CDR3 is TGTGCCAGCAGCTTACAGGGGACCTATGGCTACACCTTC. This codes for CASSLQGTYGYTF.

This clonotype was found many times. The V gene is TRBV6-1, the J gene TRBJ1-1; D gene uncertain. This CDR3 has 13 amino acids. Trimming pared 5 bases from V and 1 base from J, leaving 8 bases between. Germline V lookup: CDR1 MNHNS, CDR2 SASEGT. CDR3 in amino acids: CASSQDGNTEAFF. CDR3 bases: TGTGCCAGCAGTCAGGACGGGAACACTGAAGCTTTCTTT.

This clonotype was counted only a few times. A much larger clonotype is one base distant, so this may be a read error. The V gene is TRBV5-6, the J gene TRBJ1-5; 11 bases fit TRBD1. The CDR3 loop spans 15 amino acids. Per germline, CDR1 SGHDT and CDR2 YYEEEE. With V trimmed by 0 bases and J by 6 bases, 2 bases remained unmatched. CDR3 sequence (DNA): TGTGCCAGCAGCTTGGGGACAGGGGGCTTTCAGCCCCAGCATTTT. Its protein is CASSLGTGGFQPQHF.

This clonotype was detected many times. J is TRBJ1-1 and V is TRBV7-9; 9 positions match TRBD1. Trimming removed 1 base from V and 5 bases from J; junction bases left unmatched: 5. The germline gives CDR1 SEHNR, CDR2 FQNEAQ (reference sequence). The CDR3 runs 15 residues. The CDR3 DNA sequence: TGTGCCAGCAGCTTAGGACAACAGGGGGCGACTGAAGCTTTCTTT. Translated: CASSLGQQGATEAFF.

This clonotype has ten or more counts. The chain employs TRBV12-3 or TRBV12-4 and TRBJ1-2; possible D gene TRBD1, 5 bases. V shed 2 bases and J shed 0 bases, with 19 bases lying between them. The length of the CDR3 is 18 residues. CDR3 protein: CASSLRNPGQAANYGYTF. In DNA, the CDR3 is TGTGCCAGCAGTTTAAGGAACCCAGGGCAGGCCGCTAACTATGGCTACACCTTC.

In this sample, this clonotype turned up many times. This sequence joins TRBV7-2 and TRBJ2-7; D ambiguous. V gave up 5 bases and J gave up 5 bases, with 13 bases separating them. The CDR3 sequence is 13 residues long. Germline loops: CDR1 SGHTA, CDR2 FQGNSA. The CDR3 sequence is CASSPSPFHEQYF. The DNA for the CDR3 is TGTGCCAGCAGCCCATCCCCTTTCCACGAGCAGTACTTC.

In DNA, the CDR3 is TGTGCCAGCAGAGAGTCCGGGACAGGCCCGAAGGGGCTGTTTTTT. This encodes CASRESGTGPKGLFF. The gene calls are TRBV14 and TRBJ1-4; 8 positions match TRBD1. Per germline, CDR1 SGHDN and CDR2 FVKESK. The CDR3 is 15 amino acids. The V segment lost 6 bases and the J segment 14 bases; nucleotides outside the gene matches: 17. The full variable domain, with the rest looked up from reference TRBV14 and TRBJ1-4, is EAGVTQFPSHSVIEKGQTVTLRCDPISGHDNLYWYRRVMGKEIKFLLHFVKESKQDESGMPNNRFLAERTGGTYSTLKVQPAELEDSGVYFCASRESGTGPKGLFFGSGTQLSVL.

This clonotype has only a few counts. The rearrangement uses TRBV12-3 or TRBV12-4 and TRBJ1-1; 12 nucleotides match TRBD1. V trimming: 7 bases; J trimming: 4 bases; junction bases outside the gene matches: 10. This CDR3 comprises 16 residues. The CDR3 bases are TGTGCCAGCACCAGAGGGATGGGACAGGGGGCCACTGAAGCTTTCTTT. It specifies CASTRGMGQGATEAFF.

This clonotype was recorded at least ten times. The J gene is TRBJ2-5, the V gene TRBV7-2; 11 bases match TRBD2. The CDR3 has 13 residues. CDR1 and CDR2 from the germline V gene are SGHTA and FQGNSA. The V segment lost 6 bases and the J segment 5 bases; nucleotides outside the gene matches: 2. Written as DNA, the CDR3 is TGTGCCAGCAGGACTAGCGGGATGGAGACCCAGTACTTC. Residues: CASRTSGMETQYF.

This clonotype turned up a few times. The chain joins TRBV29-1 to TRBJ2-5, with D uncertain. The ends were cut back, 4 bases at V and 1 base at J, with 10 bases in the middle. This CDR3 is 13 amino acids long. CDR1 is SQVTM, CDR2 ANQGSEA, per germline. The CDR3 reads CSVVKGAQETQYF. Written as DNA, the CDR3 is TGCAGCGTTGTAAAGGGTGCCCAAGAGACCCAGTACTTC.

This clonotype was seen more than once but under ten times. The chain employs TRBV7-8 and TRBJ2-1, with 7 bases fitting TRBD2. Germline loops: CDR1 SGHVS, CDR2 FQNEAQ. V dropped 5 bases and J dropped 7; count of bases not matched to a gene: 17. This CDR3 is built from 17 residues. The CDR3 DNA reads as TGTGCCAGCAGCCGCAGTCCGGGACTACCGATTGGGAATGAGCAGTTCTTC. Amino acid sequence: CASSRSPGLPIGNEQFF. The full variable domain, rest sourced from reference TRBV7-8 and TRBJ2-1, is GAGVSQSPRYKVAKRGQDVALRCDPISGHVSLFWYQQALGQGPEFLTYFQNEAQLDKSGLPSDRFFAERPEGSVSTLKIQRTQQEDSAVYLCASSRSPGLPIGNEQFFGPGTRLTVL.

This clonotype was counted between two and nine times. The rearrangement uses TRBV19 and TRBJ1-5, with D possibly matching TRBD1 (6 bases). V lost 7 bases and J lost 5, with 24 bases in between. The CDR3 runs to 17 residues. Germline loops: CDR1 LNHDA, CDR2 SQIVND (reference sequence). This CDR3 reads CASTEAGTQNIYQPQHF. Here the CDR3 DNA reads TGTGCCAGTACGGAGGCCGGGACACAGAATATTTATCAGCCCCAGCATTTT.

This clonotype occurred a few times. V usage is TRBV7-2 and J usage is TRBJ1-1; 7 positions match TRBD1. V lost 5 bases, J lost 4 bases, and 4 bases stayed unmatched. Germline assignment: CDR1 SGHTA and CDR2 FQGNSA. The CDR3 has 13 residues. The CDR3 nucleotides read TGTGCCAGCAGCGTGGACAGGAGCACTGAAGCTTTCTTT. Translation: CASSVDRSTEAFF.

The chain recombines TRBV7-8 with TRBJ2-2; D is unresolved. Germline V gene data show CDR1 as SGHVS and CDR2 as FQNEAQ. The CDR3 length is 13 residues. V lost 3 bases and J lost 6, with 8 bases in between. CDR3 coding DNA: TGTGCCAGCAGCTTCAGAGCGCCCGGGGAGCTGTTTTTT. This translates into CASSFRAPGELFF.

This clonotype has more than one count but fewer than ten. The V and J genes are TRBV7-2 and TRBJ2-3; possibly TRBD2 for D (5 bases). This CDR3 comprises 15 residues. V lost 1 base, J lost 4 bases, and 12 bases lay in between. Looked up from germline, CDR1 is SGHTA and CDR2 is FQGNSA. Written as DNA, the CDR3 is TGTGCCAGCAGCTTAGGAGGGAATGGGGCAGATACGCAGTATTTT. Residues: CASSLGGNGADTQYF.

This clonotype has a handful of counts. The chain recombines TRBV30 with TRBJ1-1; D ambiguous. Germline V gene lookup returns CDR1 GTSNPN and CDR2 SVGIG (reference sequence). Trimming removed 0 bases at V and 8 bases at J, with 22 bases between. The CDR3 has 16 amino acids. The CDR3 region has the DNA TGTGCCTGGAGTGTAATCAGGACCGGGCCACCGACCGAAGCTTTCTTT. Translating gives CAWSVIRTGPPTEAFF.

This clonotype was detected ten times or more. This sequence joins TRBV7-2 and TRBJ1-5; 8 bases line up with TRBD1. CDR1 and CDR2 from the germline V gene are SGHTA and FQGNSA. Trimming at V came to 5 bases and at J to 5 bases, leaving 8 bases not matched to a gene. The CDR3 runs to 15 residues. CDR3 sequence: CASSRTGNTDQPQHF. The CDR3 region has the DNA TGTGCCAGCAGCCGGACAGGGAACACCGATCAGCCCCAGCATTTT.

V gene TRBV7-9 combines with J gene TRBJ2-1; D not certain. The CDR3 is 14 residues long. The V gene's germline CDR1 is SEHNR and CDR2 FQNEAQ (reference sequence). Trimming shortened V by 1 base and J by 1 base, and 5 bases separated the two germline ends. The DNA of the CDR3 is TGTGCCAGCAGCTTAGACACTTCCTACAATGAGCAGTTCTTC. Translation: CASSLDTSYNEQFF.

DNA of the CDR3: TGTGCCAGCAGCACGGCCCTAACTAATGAAAAACTGTTTTTT. Protein product: CASSTALTNEKLFF. The V and J genes are TRBV11-2 and TRBJ1-4; no firm D call. The V and J ends lost 5 bases and 1 base respectively, with 8 bases between them. CDR1 and CDR2 (germline): SGHAT, FQNNGV. CDR3 length: 14 amino acids.

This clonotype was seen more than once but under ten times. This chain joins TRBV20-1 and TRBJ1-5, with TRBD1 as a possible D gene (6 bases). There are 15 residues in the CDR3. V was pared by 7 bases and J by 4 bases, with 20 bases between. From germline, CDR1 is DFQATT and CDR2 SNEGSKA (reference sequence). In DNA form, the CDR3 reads TGCAGTGTCCCACCAACCGGGACAACTAATCAGCCCCAGCATTTT. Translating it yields CSVPPTGTTNQPQHF.